The T cell receptor (beta chain) under discussion was sequenced for a study of blood T cell repertoires in COVID-19. Study context: Donors in the United States, Italy and Spain gave samples during acute or convalescent COVID-19. PBMCs, B-cell-depleted T cells, or T cells provided the cDNA or gDNA that made up the material.

In the original processing: For nucleated cells, counts were estimated from reference gene primer amplification. The data were produced by immunoSEQ multiplex PCR, yet TCRdb's version contains in-frame clones alone and is incomplete. V and J calls and clone size are those listed in that table; D and trimming were worked out from the DNA. The table has approximately 110,000 clones, 83% seen once. V was shortened by 5 bases and J by 9 bases, with 14 bases between the two germline ends. The germline CDR1 and CDR2 sequences are SNHLY and FYNNEI. The CDR3 is 14 residues long. The chain employs TRBV2 and TRBJ1-6; a weak D match, TRBD1 (6 bases). Sequenced material: peripheral blood. The receptor comes from a woman in her sixties or seventies with acute or convalescent COVID-19. This CDR3 reads CASSTDSSSSPLHF. The CDR3 nucleotides read TGTGCCAGCAGTACGGACAGTTCGAGTTCACCCCTCCACTTT.